This T cell receptor (beta chain) was documented in a study of radiation and T cells in renal cell carcinoma. Study results and limitations: Top 100 clonotypes averaged around 54% in irradiated versus roughly 43% in nephrectomy-only tumors.

The protocol was immunoSEQ multiplex PCR, while the TCRdb copy is restricted to in-frame clones and leaves out a portion. The sample consists of more than 10,000 clones, 60% to 75% of them appearing once. Treatment given: treatment-naive control, cytoreductive nephrectomy. The patient's renal cell carcinoma had clear cell pathology. Comment on this clone: What it recognizes is unknown.

The CDR3 extends over 14 amino acids. The V gene lost 0 bases and the J gene lost 2 bases, with 5 bases spanning the gap. Germline CDR1 reads ENHRY; CDR2 reads SYGVKD. The chain carries TRBV10-3 and TRBJ1-5, with no clear D. Material: tumor tissue, obtained from a patient whose treatment was nephrectomy without radiotherapy. The sequence derives from a woman at least 80 years old with renal cell carcinoma. CDR3 residues: CAISESGGNQPQHF. For the CDR3, the DNA is TGTGCCATCAGTGAGTCTGGGGGCAATCAGCCCCAGCATTTT.